Detailed here is one T cell receptor (beta chain). No antigen is known for it. One base away there is no much larger clone; base qualities are not given. This record belongs to a study of technical replicates of blood from a few donors listed by TCRdb under 2017. Counted from cysteine to phenylalanine, this CDR3 has 15 amino acids. Here the CDR3 DNA is all that survives: 45 bases in frame from base 1. Looking up the germline V gene yields CDR1 SGHRS and CDR2 YFSETQ. The trim is 2 bases for V and 4 bases for J, with a gap of 15 bases between the germline ends. The library was made by the immunoSEQ multiplex PCR assay. The immuneACCESS repertoire file appears here via TCRdb, limited to in-frame rearrangements. These files lack a portion of the clones; in checked studies, under half of the deficit traces to unresolved V genes, and the cause of the others is not known. The sample contains 99,000 or so clones, 95% of them found a single time. The ten largest make up about 0.21% of the sample.

The sequence was obtained from a human donor in good health. In this chain, TRBV5-1 is recombined with TRBJ2-5, with a weak D call of TRBD2 (5 bases match). Sequenced sample: T cells isolated from PBMCs. The DNA is TGCGCCAGCAGCTTAGGGAGAGGGTCATCAGAGACCCAGTACTTC. This gives the protein CASSLGRGSSETQYF.